Below, 29 T cell receptor beta chains from the same sample are listed, as sequenced in a study of T cell clonality in common variable immunodeficiency. The study, taken as a whole, reports: Common variable immunodeficiency TCR beta sequences reportedly had fewer deletions and N-nucleotide insertions.

Which antigens these TCRs recognize remains unknown. TCRdb's copy holds only in-frame clones and misses some; the assay was immunoSEQ multiplex PCR. Recorded here are some 16,000 clones, none singletons. Sequencing was done on a sample of peripheral blood mononuclear cells. The receptors stem from a human donor with common variable immunodeficiency.

Remarks on this clone: The read ends 3 residues shy of where the CDR3 ends; the end is completed using the germline J gene. This chain uses TRBV7-9 with TRBJ1-1, with 9 bases that match TRBD1. This CDR3 region has 12 residues. CDR1 is SEHNR and CDR2 is FQNEAQ in the germline V gene (reference sequence). CDR3 DNA, as far as it was read: TGTGCCAGCAGCGTCGACAGGGGGAGG. It is translated as CASSVDRGR. The whole CDR3 reads CASSVDRGRAFF.

This clone came up a few times. The CDR3 is cut off 3 residues early in the read; its end comes from the germline J gene. The chain has TRBV18 and TRBJ1-5; perhaps TRBD1 as D (5 bases). V lost 6 bases and J lost 4, with 7 bases in between. CDR1 and CDR2 from the germline V gene are KGHSH and LQKENI. CDR3 size: 12 residues. The part of the CDR3 DNA that was read is TGTGCCAGCTCCGCAGGGAATCAGCCC. This codes for CASSAGNQP. The CDR3 in full is CASSAGNQPQHF. Using reference TRBV18 and TRBJ1-5 for the parts outside the CDR3, the full variable domain is NAGVMQNPRHLVRRRGQEARLRCSPMKGHSHVYWYRQLPEEGLKFMVYLQKENIIDESGMPKERFSAEFPKEGPSILRIQQVVRGDSAAYFCASSAGNQPQHFGDGTRLSIL.

The CDR3 here is CASSPSSGAYEQYF. Incomplete CDR3 DNA: TGTGCCAGCTCACCGTCTAGCGGTGCCTACGAG. The rearrangement joins TRBV18 to TRBJ2-7; 7 positions match TRBD2. The read comes to an end 3 residues before the CDR3 does, leaving the germline J gene to fill in the end. Trimming at V came to 3 bases and at J to 2 bases, leaving 4 bases not matched to a gene. The CDR3 spans 14 residues. Germline CDR1 reads KGHSH; CDR2 reads LQKENI.

This clone has a handful of counts. The observed sequence ends 3 residues before the CDR3 terminus, with the missing tail filled in from the germline J gene. The chain is built from TRBV19 and TRBJ1-1; D gene ambiguous. V was cut by 7 bases and J by 6 bases, with 12 bases left in between. The CDR3 is 12 amino acids. Germline V CDR1 and CDR2: LNHDA, SQIVND (reference sequence). CDR3 DNA (partial): TGTGCCAGTACGAGGACTGGCGCTGAA. This codes for CASTRTGAE. The full CDR3 sequence reads CASTRTGAEAFF.

This clone showed up just a few times. The sequenced fragment ends 3 residues before the CDR3 boundary, so the rest is inferred from the germline J gene. This chain links TRBV30 with TRBJ1-2, with 7 bases identical to TRBD1. Germline V gene lookup returns CDR1 GTSNPN and CDR2 SVGIG (reference sequence). V trimming: 6 bases; J trimming: 4 bases; junction bases outside the gene matches: 5. The CDR3 covers 12 residues. Incomplete CDR3 DNA: TGTGCCTGTGACGGACAGGTCTATGGC. Protein product: CACDGQVYG. The CDR3 reads in full as CACDGQVYGYTF.

The CDR3 bases that were read are TGTGCCAGCAGTGACTCAGGGGCCCCTAACTACAATGAG. Its translation is CASSDSGAPNYNE. The full CDR3 sequence reads CASSDSGAPNYNEQFF. The chain couples TRBV6-4 to TRBJ2-1; possible D gene TRBD1, 5 bases. Read sequence stops 3 residues before the CDR3 end, and the germline J gene provides the missing end. Germline V lookup: CDR1 MRHNA, CDR2 SNTAGT. V dropped 0 bases and J dropped 3 bases, with 12 bases sitting between them. The CDR3 sequence is 16 residues long.

In this sample, this clone turned up many times. CDR3 bases read: TGTGCCAGCAGTTATTCAGAGGAGACC. Translating it yields CASSYSEET. The entire CDR3 protein reads CASSYSEETQYF. The chain links TRBV2 to TRBJ2-5; D is ambiguous. The read gets to within 3 residues of the CDR3 end, and the germline J gene fills in the rest. Germline CDR1 and CDR2: SNHLY and FYNNEI. This CDR3 is built from 12 residues. Trimming stripped 5 bases from V and 5 bases from J, with 9 bases between.

On this clone: The read ends 3 residues before the CDR3 terminus; that terminus is restored from the germline J gene. V and J are TRBV18 and TRBJ2-1; 12 nucleotides line up with TRBD1. CDR1 is KGHSH and CDR2 is LQKENI in the germline V gene. With 3 bases clipped from V and 7 bases from J, the junction kept 4 bases outside the gene matches. There are 15 residues in the CDR3. The DNA read from the CDR3 is TGTGCCAGCTCACCCTCGGGACAGGGGGCTAATGAG. It encodes CASSPSGQGANE. The full CDR3 protein is CASSPSGQGANEQFF.

Ten or more counts support this clone. The CDR3 is cut off 3 residues early in the read; its end comes from the germline J gene. The chain joins TRBV7-2 to TRBJ2-7, with 7 bases that match TRBD1. Trimming removed 5 bases from V and 5 bases from J; junction bases left unmatched: 12. The CDR3 spans 15 residues. Germline V CDR1 and CDR2: SGHTA, FQGNSA. The CDR3 protein is CASSPNRGGFDEQYF. The sequenced CDR3 bases are TGTGCCAGCAGCCCTAACAGGGGCGGGTTCGACGAG.

This clone has more than one count but fewer than ten. The read terminates 3 residues ahead of where the CDR3 ends, so the germline J gene completes it. This chain uses TRBV7-2 with TRBJ1-3, with 12 bases identical to TRBD1. The trim removed 6 bases at V and 4 bases at J, leaving 4 bases unmatched. The CDR3 covers 15 residues. Germline assignment: CDR1 SGHTA and CDR2 FQGNSA. CDR3 DNA (partial): TGTGCCAGCAGACGGGACAGGGGGCAAGGAAACACC. As protein: CASRRDRGQGNT. The entire CDR3 protein is CASRRDRGQGNTIYF.

The CDR3: CASRRAGGVTDTQYF. Partial CDR3 DNA: TGTGCCAGCAGACGAGCGGGGGGAGTCACAGATACG. The J gene is TRBJ2-3, the V gene TRBV6-4; 9 nucleotides line up with TRBD2. The read finishes 3 residues shy of the CDR3 end, and the germline J gene is used to complete it. Per germline, CDR1 MRHNA and CDR2 SNTAGT. This CDR3 is 15 amino acids long. V gave up 6 bases and J gave up 2 bases; unmatched junction bases: 6.

This clone was found many times. Read coverage stops 3 residues before the CDR3 terminus; the germline J gene supplies the remainder. This chain joins TRBV5-4 and TRBJ1-1, with TRBD1 identical over 7 bases. The V gene's germline CDR1 is SGHNT and CDR2 YYREEE (reference sequence). J was trimmed by 7 bases and V by 4 bases; bases with no gene match: 13. The CDR3 length is 15 residues. The CDR3 DNA, read in part, is TGTGCCAGCAGCCCGACAACAATTGGACAGGATGAA. This translates into CASSPTTIGQDE. The entire CDR3 protein is CASSPTTIGQDEAFF. Together with reference TRBV5-4 and TRBJ1-1, the CDR3 gives the full variable domain: ETGVTQSPTHLIKTRGQQVTLRCSSQSGHNTVSWYQQALGQGPQFIFQYYREEENGRGNFPPRFSGLQFPNYSSELNVNALELDDSALYLCASSPTTIGQDEAFFGQGTRLTVV.

As concerns this clone: The same CDR3 can be traced to other DNA sequences in this sample. The CDR3 bases that were read are TGTGCCAGCAGCACAGACAGGACGGGCAATTCACCC. It specifies CASSTDRTGNSP. The complete CDR3 sequence is CASSTDRTGNSPLHF. J is TRBJ1-6 and V is TRBV7-2, with a weak D call TRBD1 (6 bases). The read ends 3 residues early relative to the CDR3; the germline J gene fills the gap. The CDR3 has 15 residues. Germline CDR1 reads SGHTA; CDR2 reads FQGNSA. The V end lost 5 bases, the J end lost 7 bases, and 15 bases lay between the germline ends.

There are a few counts of this clone. The sequenced fragment ends 3 residues before the CDR3 boundary, so the rest is inferred from the germline J gene. V and J are TRBV7-3 and TRBJ2-1; TRBD2 aligns across 9 bases. Germline loops: CDR1 SGHTA, CDR2 FQGTGA. CDR3 size: 16 residues. J was trimmed by 1 base and V by 5 bases; bases with no gene match: 6. Partial CDR3 DNA: TGTGCCAGCAGCCTATTAGCGGGGGCGTCCTACAATGAG. Amino acids: CASSLLAGASYNE. The full CDR3 is CASSLLAGASYNEQFF.

In the case of this clone: The CDR3 goes on 3 residues after the read ends, and that part is filled in from the germline J gene. The chain couples TRBV7-9 to TRBJ2-5; a possible D gene is TRBD2 (6 bases). Trimming stripped 2 bases from V and 1 base from J, with 8 bases between. CDR1 is SEHNR, CDR2 FQNEAQ, per germline (reference sequence). There are 14 residues in the CDR3. The CDR3 bases that were read are TGTGCCAGCAGCTTAACCGGGGGCCAAGAGACC. Protein: CASSLTGGQET. The entire CDR3 protein reads CASSLTGGQETQYF.

This clone was recorded a few times. With the read ending 3 residues before the CDR3 end, the germline J gene is used to fill in that end. The chain carries TRBV19 and TRBJ1-1, with 9 bases identical to TRBD1. CDR3 size: 16 residues. The junction had 8 bases not matched to a gene; V was cut back by 3 bases and J by 3 bases. CDR1 is LNHDA, CDR2 SQIVND, per germline (reference sequence). The CDR3 bases that were read are TGTGCCAGTAGTATTGGCCCATGGACAGGGGACACTGAA. Translation gives CASSIGPWTGDTE. The full CDR3 sequence reads CASSIGPWTGDTEAFF.

About this clone: Read data end 3 residues before the CDR3 end; the end is taken from the germline J gene. V usage is TRBV19 and J usage is TRBJ2-1, with 8 bases identical to TRBD2. Germline V gene lookup returns CDR1 LNHDA and CDR2 SQIVND (reference sequence). The V segment lost 5 bases and the J segment 1 base; nucleotides outside the gene matches: 4. The CDR3 length is 15 residues. CDR3 residues: CASSLAGNSYNEQFF. The part of the CDR3 DNA that was read is TGTGCCAGTAGTTTAGCGGGGAATTCCTACAATGAG.

This clone has at least ten counts. The observed sequence ends 3 residues before the CDR3 terminus, with the missing tail filled in from the germline J gene. The chain uses TRBV29-1 and TRBJ1-1; 8 bases are shared with TRBD1. CDR1 and CDR2 from the germline V gene are SQVTM and ANQGSEA. The CDR3 is 14 amino acids. V was pared by 5 bases and J by 4 bases, with 9 bases of the junction left unmatched. The part of the CDR3 DNA that was read is TGCAGCGTTCAACACAGGGGGTTCGGCACTGAA. This sequence encodes CSVQHRGFGTE. The entire CDR3 protein reads CSVQHRGFGTEAFF.

Points on this clone: The read terminates 3 residues before the CDR3 end, so the remaining end is supplied by the germline J gene. The chain links TRBV19 to TRBJ2-7; the match to TRBD2 covers 12 bases. After removal of 4 bases from V and 4 bases from J, the junction contained 11 bases not matched to a gene. Germline V gene lookup returns CDR1 LNHDA and CDR2 SQIVND (reference sequence). The CDR3 is made up of 17 amino acids. Incomplete CDR3 DNA: TGTGCCAGTAGTAAAGGACTAGCGGGGCAAATCCTTTACGAG. It codes for CASSKGLAGQILYE. The complete CDR3 protein is CASSKGLAGQILYEQYF.

This clone has a count of ten or more. The read terminates 3 residues before the CDR3 end, so the remaining end is supplied by the germline J gene. This chain uses TRBV19 with TRBJ1-6, with 7 bases matching TRBD1. Germline assignment: CDR1 LNHDA and CDR2 SQIVND (reference sequence). The CDR3 is 15 amino acids. V lost 5 bases, J lost 5 bases, and 6 bases stayed unmatched. Incomplete CDR3 DNA: TGTGCCAGTAGTCAACAGGGGTCCAATAATTCACCC. Protein sequence: CASSQQGSNNSP. The CDR3, in full, reads CASSQQGSNNSPLHF.

There are a few counts of this clone. The read ends 3 residues early relative to the CDR3; the germline J gene fills the gap. The chain carries TRBV19 and TRBJ1-6, with unresolved D. CDR1 is LNHDA, CDR2 SQIVND, per germline (reference sequence). The germline V and J ends were trimmed by 3 bases and 7 bases, with 7 bases remaining between them. The CDR3 loop spans 13 amino acids. The sequenced part of the CDR3 DNA is TGTGCCAGTAGTATCGGCAGGAATTCACCC. It translates to CASSIGRNSP. The entire CDR3 protein reads CASSIGRNSPLHF.

This clone showed up just a few times. Coverage ceases 3 residues before the CDR3 finishes, and the germline J gene fills in the end. The rearrangement uses TRBV5-6 and TRBJ1-4; 8 bases are shared with TRBD1. The CDR3 covers 14 residues. Trimming took 5 bases from V and 7 from J; bases not matched to a gene: 7. The V gene's germline CDR1 is SGHDT and CDR2 YYEEEE. The CDR3 reads CASSPQGAGEKLFF. Incomplete CDR3 DNA: TGTGCCAGCAGTCCCCAGGGGGCGGGTGAAAAA.

The CDR3 spells CSGLPSPYEQYF. CDR3 DNA, as far as it was read: TGCAGTGGGCTCCCGTCTCCCTACGAG. J is TRBJ2-7 and V is TRBV20-1; D is unresolved. With the read ending 3 residues before the CDR3 end, the germline J gene is used to fill in that end. This CDR3 comprises 12 residues. Trimming took 7 bases from V and 2 from J, leaving 12 bases between them. Germline V gene lookup returns CDR1 DFQATT and CDR2 SNEGSKA (reference sequence).

This clone has a handful of counts. The DNA ends 3 residues before the CDR3 does, and the rest of the CDR3 is filled in from the germline J gene. This rearrangement joins TRBV6-2 or TRBV6-3 to TRBJ1-5; possibly TRBD1 for D (6 bases). Germline CDR1 reads MNHEY; CDR2 reads SVGEGT. Deletions cut 0 bases from V and 0 bases from J, with 9 bases between. This CDR3 spans 16 amino acids. The CDR3: CASSYSTGNSNQPQHF. The sequenced part of the CDR3 DNA is TGTGCCAGCAGTTACTCGACAGGTAATAGCAATCAGCCC.

This clone turned up a few times. The observed sequence ends 3 residues before the CDR3 terminus, with the missing tail filled in from the germline J gene. The rearrangement uses TRBV7-2 and TRBJ2-3; 7 bases agree with TRBD2. This CDR3 contains 15 residues. In germline, CDR1 is SGHTA, CDR2 FQGNSA. The V gene end was trimmed by 2 bases and the J gene end by 1 base; junction bases not matched to a gene: 3. The CDR3 loop reads CASSLLAGGTDTQYF. The part of the CDR3 DNA that was read is TGTGCCAGCAGCTTACTCGCGGGGGGCACAGATACG.

This clone was seen only a few times. The sequenced CDR3 bases are TGTGCCAGCTCCCTCCGGGGGGATGAATTAGTTCGCGGGAGCGGC. Its protein is CASSLRGDELVRGSG. The complete CDR3 reads CASSLRGDELVRGSGYTF. This chain joins TRBV18 and TRBJ1-2; D is possibly TRBD1 (5 bases). Read coverage stops 3 residues before the CDR3 terminus; the germline J gene supplies the remainder. Germline V gene sequence: CDR1 KGHSH, CDR2 LQKENI. This CDR3 has 18 amino acids.

A word on this clone: The read ends 3 residues early relative to the CDR3; the germline J gene fills the gap. The chain recombines TRBV19 with TRBJ1-5, with 7 bases lining up with TRBD1. The junction had 3 bases not matched to a gene; V was cut back by 4 bases and J by 6 bases. The CDR3 is 13 residues long. Per germline, CDR1 LNHDA and CDR2 SQIVND (reference sequence). CDR3 loop: CASSTDRAQPQHF. The CDR3 DNA, read in part, is TGTGCCAGTAGTACCGACAGGGCTCAGCCC.

About this clone: The read ends 3 residues early relative to the CDR3; the germline J gene fills the gap. The rearrangement joins TRBV7-9 to TRBJ2-7; D gene uncertain. V shed 5 bases and J shed 4 bases, with 18 bases lying between them. CDR1 SEHNR and CDR2 FQNEAQ come from the germline V gene (reference sequence). The CDR3 is made up of 15 amino acids. The sequenced CDR3 bases are TGTGCCAGCAGCGGTGGGCAGGCCTACCAATACGAG. This sequence encodes CASSGGQAYQYE. The complete CDR3 sequence is CASSGGQAYQYEQYF. Full variable domain (remainder filled in from reference TRBV7-9 and TRBJ2-7): DTGVSQNPRHKITKRGQNVTFRCDPISEHNRLYWYRQTLGQGPEFLTYFQNEAQLEKSRLLSDRFSAERPKGSFSTLEIQRTEQGDSAMYLCASSGGQAYQYEQYFGPGTRLTVT.

With regard to this clone: The CDR3 is cut off 3 residues early in the read; its end comes from the germline J gene. The chain uses TRBV19 and TRBJ2-3, with D perhaps matching TRBD2 (5 bases). V was pared by 3 bases and J by 4 bases, with 17 bases between. The CDR3 runs 16 residues. CDR1 is LNHDA and CDR2 is SQIVND in the germline V gene (reference sequence). The sequenced CDR3 bases are TGTGCCAGTAGTATCTATGGACTGGCCAAGGCAGATACG. It encodes CASSIYGLAKADT. The full CDR3 is CASSIYGLAKADTQYF.